These T cell receptor beta chains were read from a single sample in a study of T cell repertoires in cytomegalovirus infection. The antigens of these receptors remain unknown. MiXCR, run by TCRdb on the reads, gives a single entry per CDR3 protein. This table has hundreds of thousands of distinct CDR3 sequences, around a third appearing once. The sequencing used cultured CD8+ T cells from PBMCs, collected from culture after CMV antigen stimulation. The receptors derive from a human donor in good health (CMV status not recorded). Some clones in this sample may be carry-over from other donors' samples. Both conserved end residues are part of each CDR3. The D gene is left open where the match is weak. Clone size is shown for a subset of rows, as once, few, many or a class of expanded clone.

len | j_gene | abundance | v_gene | d_gene | CDR3aa | CDR3nt
13 | TRBJ2-1 | NA | TRBV29-1 | TRBD1 | CSARTGYNNEQFF | TGCAGCGCTCGGACAGGGTATAACAATGAGCAGTTCTTC
13 | TRBJ1-2 | NA | TRBV7-6 | NA | CASMAGVSYGYTF | TGTGCCAGCATGGCAGGGGTATCCTATGGCTACACCTTC
15 | TRBJ1-2 | NA | TRBV20-1 | TRBD1 | CSALERGQEIYGYTF | TGCAGTGCTCTAGAACGGGGACAGGAAATATATGGCTACACCTTC
13 | TRBJ2-1 | few | TRBV12-3/TRBV12-4 | NA | CASRYGTYNEQFF | TGTGCCAGCAGATACGGGACCTACAATGAGCAGTTCTTC
14 | TRBJ1-5 | NA | TRBV6-6 | TRBD1 | CASNTGGAGQPQHF | TGTGCCAGCAATACAGGGGGCGCGGGTCAGCCCCAGCATTTT
15 | TRBJ1-1 | NA | TRBV6-5 | NA | CASSYASGGGTEAFF | TGCGCCAGCAGTTACGCCTCGGGGGGCGGGACTGAAGCTTTCTTT
16 | TRBJ1-5 | few | TRBV6-6 | NA | CASRQAGDYSNQPQHF | TGTGCCAGCAGACAGGCAGGGGATTATAGCAATCAGCCCCAGCATTTT
18 | TRBJ2-1 | few | TRBV2 | NA | CASSEAVRLGGSYNEQFF | TGTGCCAGCAGTGAAGCGGTCCGGCTAGGAGGTTCCTACAATGAGCAGTTCTTC
15 | TRBJ2-1 | NA | TRBV5-4 | NA | CASSLGQTPYNEQFF | TGTGCCAGCAGCTTGGGGCAGACTCCCTACAATGAGCAGTTCTTC
12 | TRBJ2-3 | NA | TRBV15 | NA | CATSGTYDTQYF | TGTGCCACCAGCGGGACATACGATACGCAGTATTTT
15 | TRBJ2-1 | few | TRBV19 | NA | CASSIAGLLNNEQFF | TGTGCCAGTAGTATCGCGGGATTACTAAACAATGAGCAGTTCTTC
14 | TRBJ1-2 | NA | TRBV5-3 | TRBD1 | CARRMGQENYGYTF | TGTGCCAGAAGAATGGGACAGGAAAACTATGGCTACACCTTC
16 | TRBJ1-2 | NA | TRBV19 | TRBD1 | CASSTDRDRGDYGYTF | TGTGCCAGTAGTACAGACCGGGACAGGGGCGACTATGGCTACACCTTC
17 | TRBJ2-1 | few | TRBV6-6 | TRBD2 | CASSPPGGHPIYNEQFF | TGTGCCAGCAGTCCCCCGGGGGGGCATCCTATCTACAATGAGCAGTTCTTC
16 | TRBJ1-1 | NA | TRBV11-2 | TRBD1 | CASSITGGNPFTEAFF | TGTGCCAGCAGCATTACAGGGGGAAACCCGTTCACTGAAGCTTTCTTT
14 | TRBJ2-3 | NA | TRBV6-2/TRBV6-3 | NA | CASRLRLGTDTQYF | TGTGCCAGCAGGTTAAGGCTTGGGACAGATACGCAGTATTTT
14 | TRBJ2-5 | NA | TRBV9 | NA | CASSPSGKYVTQYF | TGTGCCAGCAGCCCCTCGGGAAAGTATGTGACCCAGTACTTC
15 | TRBJ1-1 | NA | TRBV6-6 | NA | CASSYGGAGNTEAFF | TGTGCCAGCAGTTACGGGGGGGCGGGGAACACTGAAGCTTTCTTT
14 | TRBJ2-1 | few | TRBV5-5 | TRBD1 | CASILYRGRDEQFF | TGTGCCAGCATCCTGTATAGGGGGCGTGACGAGCAGTTCTTC
13 | TRBJ2-1 | NA | TRBV19 | NA | CASTRDHGNEQFF | TGTGCCAGTACCCGGGACCACGGGAATGAGCAGTTCTTC
11 | TRBJ1-1 | few | TRBV10-3 | NA | CAIRGPGLAFF | TGTGCCATCAGGGGACCGGGACTAGCTTTCTTT
17 | TRBJ1-5 | NA | TRBV15 | NA | CATSRAGFRVGNQPQHF | TGTGCCACCAGCAGAGCCGGGTTCAGGGTCGGCAATCAGCCCCAGCATTTT
16 | TRBJ1-2 | many | TRBV7-2 | TRBD1 | CASSLERGQGAEGYTF | TGTGCCAGCAGCTTAGAGAGGGGACAGGGGGCGGAGGGCTACACCTTC
15 | TRBJ2-1 | few | TRBV15 | NA | CATSRGPDSYNEQFF | TGTGCCACCAGCAGGGGACCCGACTCCTACAATGAGCAGTTCTTC
16 | TRBJ2-1 | NA | TRBV12-5 | TRBD2 | CASGLILAGGDNEQFF | TGTGCTAGTGGTTTGATCCTAGCGGGGGGCGACAATGAGCAGTTCTTC
11 | TRBJ2-1 | few | TRBV4-1 | NA | CASSQGSEQFF | TGCGCCAGCAGCCAAGGATCTGAGCAGTTCTTC
17 | TRBJ2-1 | NA | TRBV9 | TRBD2 | CASSGLAGQSSYNEQFF | TGTGCCAGCAGCGGACTAGCGGGGCAAAGCTCCTACAATGAGCAGTTCTTC
11 | TRBJ1-2 | NA | TRBV2 | NA | CAGRVNYGYTF | TGTGCCGGCAGGGTTAACTATGGCTACACCTTC
15 | TRBJ1-2 | NA | TRBV7-9 | NA | CASSYDSLSLYGYTF | TGTGCCAGCAGCTACGACAGTCTGTCCCTCTATGGCTACACCTTC
15 | TRBJ1-2 | few | TRBV5-1 | NA | CASSFGQPEIYGYTF | TGCGCCAGCAGCTTTGGCCAGCCAGAAATCTATGGCTACACCTTC
15 | TRBJ2-2 | NA | TRBV25-1 | NA | CASSEWGWDTGELFF | TGTGCCAGCAGTGAATGGGGGTGGGACACCGGGGAGCTGTTTTTT
17 | TRBJ2-3 | few | TRBV7-9 | NA | CASSLVGKVRATDTQYF | TGTGCCAGCAGCTTAGTGGGGAAGGTGAGGGCTACAGATACGCAGTATTTT
14 | TRBJ2-7 | NA | TRBV7-2 | NA | CASSLGGLTYEQYF | TGTGCCAGCAGCTTAGGGGGACTTACCTACGAGCAGTACTTC
15 | TRBJ1-1 | few | TRBV4-1 | NA | CASSLREGPNTEAFF | TGCGCCAGCAGCCTCCGGGAGGGCCCGAACACTGAAGCTTTCTTT
16 | TRBJ2-1 | NA | TRBV6-2/TRBV6-3 | TRBD2 | CANSSGLADYYNEQFF | TGTGCCAACAGTTCCGGCCTAGCGGACTACTACAATGAGCAGTTCTTC
14 | TRBJ1-1 | few | TRBV27 | TRBD1 | CASSLWTGSPEAFF | TGTGCCAGCAGTTTATGGACAGGGAGCCCTGAAGCTTTCTTT
13 | TRBJ1-2 | few | TRBV15 | NA | CATSFRASYGYTF | TGTGCCACCAGCTTCCGGGCCTCATATGGCTACACCTTC
14 | TRBJ2-1 | few | TRBV19 | TRBD2 | CASSMRGGYNEQFF | TGTGCCAGTAGTATGCGGGGGGGCTACAATGAGCAGTTCTTC
15 | TRBJ2-1 | few | TRBV6-2/TRBV6-3 | TRBD1 | CASSYEGTGGNEQFF | TGTGCCAGCAGTTACGAGGGGACAGGGGGAAATGAGCAGTTCTTC
13 | TRBJ2-7 | NA | TRBV27 | NA | CASSLSTGLEQYF | TGTGCCAGCAGTCTATCTACAGGGTTGGAGCAGTACTTC
17 | TRBJ2-3 | few | TRBV11-2 | NA | CASSQGPYVTSTDTQYF | TGTGCCAGCAGCCAGGGTCCATACGTTACTAGCACAGATACGCAGTATTTT
14 | TRBJ2-1 | NA | TRBV7-9 | TRBD1 | CATPEGTAYNEQFF | TGTGCCACTCCGGAAGGGACAGCTTACAATGAGCAGTTCTTC
16 | TRBJ1-1 | few | TRBV6-1 | TRBD1 | CASSAETGRKTTEAFF | TGTGCCAGCAGTGCGGAGACAGGGAGGAAGACCACTGAAGCTTTCTTT
13 | TRBJ2-1 | NA | TRBV7-6 | NA | CASSQGVAAEQFF | TGTGCCAGCAGCCAAGGGGTAGCGGCAGAGCAGTTCTTC
15 | TRBJ1-5 | NA | TRBV6-5 | NA | CASRARQYSNQPQHF | TGTGCCAGCAGGGCCCGACAGTATAGCAATCAGCCCCAGCATTTT
15 | TRBJ1-5 | NA | TRBV12-3/TRBV12-4 | NA | CASSFNYGINQPQHF | TGTGCCAGCAGTTTTAATTACGGAATCAATCAGCCCCAGCATTTT
13 | TRBJ1-5 | many | TRBV7-6 | NA | CASSLGLNQPQHF | TGTGCCAGCAGCTTAGGGTTAAATCAGCCCCAGCATTTT
19 | TRBJ2-3 | NA | TRBV5-6 | TRBD2 | CASSLLWKGLAESTDTQYF | TGTGCCAGCAGCTTACTCTGGAAGGGACTAGCGGAAAGCACAGATACGCAGTATTTT
13 | TRBJ2-1 | few | TRBV2 | TRBD1 | CAGSDREYGEQFF | TGTGCCGGATCGGACAGGGAATATGGTGAGCAGTTCTTC
14 | TRBJ1-1 | many | TRBV7-9 | TRBD1 | CASSQQGADTEAFF | TGTGCCAGCAGCCAACAGGGGGCGGACACTGAAGCTTTCTTT
11 | TRBJ1-2 | few | TRBV20-1 | TRBD1 | CIPGQIYGYTF | TGCATCCCGGGACAGATCTATGGCTACACCTTC
14 | TRBJ2-1 | NA | TRBV25-1 | NA | CASIQGPPRGEQFF | TGTGCCAGCATTCAGGGACCCCCACGTGGTGAGCAGTTCTTC
12 | TRBJ2-3 | many | TRBV6-2/TRBV6-3 | NA | CASGGSTDTQYF | TGTGCCAGCGGCGGGAGCACAGATACGCAGTATTTT